What follows are 10 T cell receptor beta chains derived from one specimen sequenced in a study of a mutant IDH1 vaccine in newly diagnosed glioma. These receptors lack a known antigen. Generated by immunoSEQ multiplex PCR, the TCRdb table keeps only in-frame clones and is missing some. The table includes approximately 80,000 clones, 90% to 95% detected once. Stated time point: week 5, during vaccination. It was 300 ug of mutant IDH1 20-mer peptide that made up each vaccine dose, given with topical imiquimod. Sequencing was performed on PBMCs, taken from a glioma patient whose treatment included an IDH1 peptide vaccine. The receptors originated from a woman aged 45-60 years with glioma.

This chain connects TRBV10-1 to TRBJ2-2; D may be TRBD1 or TRBD2 (6 bases each). The V end was cut by 3 bases, the J end by 4 bases, with 15 bases between. This CDR3 has 16 amino acids. Germline V gene sequence: CDR1 WNHNN, CDR2 SYGVQD (reference sequence). The CDR3 DNA reads as TGCGCCAGCAGTGATATAGGCAGGGGAGGCACCGGGGAGCTGTTTTTT. This gives the protein CASSDIGRGGTGELFF.

Comments on this clone: The junction and the germline gene differ at one end; a read error may be behind it. The chain is built from TRBV25-1 and TRBJ2-1, with D perhaps TRBD1 or TRBD2 (5 bases each). The CDR3 covers 14 residues. Germline loops: CDR1 MGHDK, CDR2 SYGVNS. The CDR3 DNA is TGTGTCAGCAGTGACCGGGAAAGGGGACATGAGCAGTTCTTC. Translated: CVSSDRERGHEQFF. The entire variable domain, with the rest obtained from reference TRBV25-1 and TRBJ2-1, is as follows: EADIYQTPRYLVIGTGKKITLECSQTMGHDKMYWYQQDPGMELHLIHYSYGVNSTEKGDLSSESTVSRIRTEHFPLTLESARPSHTSQYLCVSSDRERGHEQFFGPGTRLTVL.

The chain links TRBV27 to TRBJ2-1; possibly TRBD2 for D (6 bases). The germline V and J ends were trimmed by 4 bases and 7 bases, with 11 bases remaining between them. The CDR3 covers 13 residues. CDR1 MNHEY and CDR2 SMNVEV come from the germline V gene (reference sequence). CDR3 sequence (DNA): TGTGCCAGCAGTTCGGGAGCCAGGAATGAGCAGTTCTTC. Translation gives CASSSGARNEQFF.

The chain joins TRBV27 to TRBJ1-4; 7 bases fit TRBD1. The germline V gene has CDR1 MNHEY and CDR2 SMNVEV (reference sequence). The CDR3 consists of 15 residues. V lost 5 bases and J lost 7; bases outside the gene matches: 10. The CDR3 reads CASSARQGIGEKLFF. CDR3 sequence (DNA): TGTGCCAGCAGTGCCCGACAGGGAATCGGTGAAAAACTGTTTTTT.

The chain links TRBV12-5 to TRBJ1-1; D not resolved. Germline V gives CDR1 LGHNT, CDR2 FRNRAP. The CDR3 contains 13 residues. Deletions cut 4 bases from V and 0 bases from J, with 6 bases between. The CDR3: CASGSSMNTEAFF. The DNA for the CDR3 is TGTGCTAGTGGTTCGTCCATGAACACTGAAGCTTTCTTT.

J is TRBJ2-1 and V is TRBV4-2, with 11 bases aligning to TRBD2. The CDR3 is 16 amino acids. The V and J ends lost 2 bases and 5 bases, in that order; junction bases with no gene match: 5. Germline CDR1 is LGHNA and CDR2 is YNFKEQ. The CDR3 DNA reads TGTGCCAGCAGCCAACCGGGACTAGCGGTACACAATGAGCAGTTCTTC. It translates to CASSQPGLAVHNEQFF.

CDR3 region: CAWSLNTEAFF. The CDR3 nucleotides are TGTGCCTGGAGTTTGAACACTGAAGCTTTCTTT. This chain connects TRBV30 to TRBJ1-1; D ambiguous. V dropped 2 bases and J dropped 0 bases, with 1 base sitting between them. The CDR3 has 11 residues. Per the germline V gene, CDR1 is GTSNPN and CDR2 is SVGIG (reference sequence). Looking up the rest from reference TRBV30 and TRBJ1-1 gives the full variable domain: SQTIHQWPATLVQPVGSPLSLECTVEGTSNPNLYWYRQAAGRGLQLLFYSVGIGQISSEVPQNLSASRPQDRQFILSSKKLLLSDSGFYLCAWSLNTEAFFGQGTRLTVV.

The rearrangement joins TRBV2 to TRBJ2-7; 10 nucleotides align to TRBD2. This CDR3 is 16 amino acids long. Germline V gene lookup returns CDR1 SNHLY and CDR2 FYNNEI. J lost 6 bases, V lost 10 bases, and 18 bases had no gene match. The CDR3 nucleotides read TGTGCCACCTCATCCGGGGGACTAGCGATAAGGGGCGAGCAGTACTTC. This sequence encodes CATSSGGLAIRGEQYF.

The V gene is TRBV10-1, the J gene TRBJ2-5, with TRBD2 as a possible D gene (6 bases). V was trimmed by 4 bases and J by 1 base, leaving 7 bases between them. Germline-derived CDR1 and CDR2 are WNHNN and SYGVQD (reference sequence). The CDR3 is 13 residues long. CDR3 sequence (DNA): TGCGCCAGCAGTGCGGGGGTCCAAGAGACCCAGTACTTC. This codes for CASSAGVQETQYF.

The CDR3 DNA sequence: TGTGCCATCAGTGAACAGGGAGGGGGTGAAAAACTGTTTTTT. It codes for CAISEQGGGEKLFF. J is TRBJ1-4 and V is TRBV10-3; D might be TRBD1 (6 bases). The V end lost 3 bases, the J end lost 7 bases, and 12 bases lay between the germline ends. This CDR3 comprises 14 residues. Germline CDR1 and CDR2: ENHRY and SYGVKD.